This TCR beta chain emerged from a study of T cell responses to AZD1222 COVID-19 vaccine (dated by TCRdb to the early 2020s). About the study as a whole: A total of 230 to 250 trial participants underwent TCR sequencing, of whom roughly 210 had received two doses of AZD1222 and 26 had received two doses of the MenACWY control vaccine. Trial participants were enrolled by age into subgroups of 18-55, 56-69 and 70-plus years, and around 150, 28 and 57 TCR-sequenced participants, respectively, were included in these subgroups. Overall study outcomes, separate from this receptor: Only five or six AZD1222 recipients were SARS-CoV-2 seropositive at baseline, limiting conclusions about previously exposed vaccinees. The vaccine-associated CD4 TCRs covered the entire spike protein, and the dominant responses fell in regions 160-218 and 743-854. Participants were mostly white British, with more females than males. The authors suggested clonal diversity may have been underestimated. After two AZD1222 doses, spike-specific TCR breadth and depth were significantly higher than at day 0 and than in MenACWY recipients. The 56-69-year group was small, and its depth increase did not reach significance, likely because of low power. Because no day 14 peak-response samples were available, repertoires were characterized only after the peak T cell response. Nearly half of unique spike-specific TCRs reportedly recognized epitopes outside regions mutated in the B.1.351 and B.1.1.7 variants.

A word on this clone: This receptor's antigen is unknown. Nothing much larger sits one base from this clone, and base qualities are not available.

Taken with the paper, the label for time point translates to: about 28 days (+/-7) after the second vaccine dose. Because spike-specific TCR depth and breadth did not differ between the two schedules, AZD1222 recipients who got a second dose at roughly 4 weeks were pooled with those who got a second dose at roughly 12 weeks. Vaccinee samples came from UK trials COV001 and COV002, including a single-blind randomized controlled phase 2/3 trial of AZD1222 (ChAdOx1 nCoV-19) in healthy adults. Trial participant PBMC samples were collected at day 0 and day 28 after the second dose for TCRbeta chain sequencing. The CDR3 regions of human TCRbeta chains were analyzed by immunosequencing. Per the authors' processing: Repertoire TCRs were matched against a reference library of SARS-CoV-2-specific TCRs generated with the MIRA antigen-specificity platform. Breadth was defined as the fraction of unique TCRs that were SARS-CoV-2-associated. Depth was defined as the fraction of total T cells that were SARS-CoV-2-associated. Using the MIRA data, each spike-specific TCR was mapped to the spike region that the TCR reacts to and placed in a CD4 or CD8 class. Log10-transformed breadth and depth values were compared by one-way ANOVA with Sidak's multiple comparisons tests. In its TCRdb copy, this immuneACCESS table keeps in-frame sequences only and misses some clones. Where compared with another copy, unresolved V genes explain less than half of these, and the others have no known cause. The DNA gave D and trimming, while V, J and clone size come from that table. This sample is represented by 110,000 or so clones; approximately 89% of them were singletons. The ten largest account for about 6.8% of the sample.

Taken from cysteine to phenylalanine, the CDR3 has 13 residues. Only CDR3 DNA is held: 39 bases, read in frame from base 1. CDR1 and CDR2 were assigned from the germline V gene as SGHTA and FQGNSA. V is cut by 5 bases and J by 3 bases, and the space between the germline ends is 11 bases. Sequencing was performed on peripheral blood, taken 28 days after the second AZD1222 dose. The receptor comes from an adult who received the AZD1222 COVID-19 vaccine. The V gene is TRBV7-2 and the J gene is TRBJ2-7; TRBD2 is a possible D gene, resting on 5 matching bases. The DNA sequence is as follows: TGTGCCAGCAGCCCCGGACTGAACTACGAGCAGTACTTC. This sequence encodes CASSPGLNYEQYF.